A single sample is the source of the 6 T cell receptor beta chains below, sequenced in a study of OX40 agonist ivuxolimab in advanced cancers. Assay used: immunoSEQ multiplex PCR; TCRdb lists only in-frame clones, some missing. The sample includes tens of thousands of clones, roughly 80% of them seen just once. The sequences come from CD4+ or CD8+ T cells sorted from blood, collected in a trial of the OX40 agonist ivuxolimab. The receptors shown here come from an adult with an advanced solid tumor such as melanoma, head and neck, liver or kidney cancer.

CDR3 in DNA: TGTGCCAGCAGCTTTGCCAGGGCTGGAAACACCATATATTTT. This encodes CASSFARAGNTIYF. The chain joins TRBV7-2 to TRBJ1-3, with D possibly matching TRBD1 (5 bases). Germline V gene data show CDR1 as SGHTA and CDR2 as FQGNSA. CDR3 size: 14 residues. V lost 3 bases and J lost 2, with 8 bases in between. The variable domain in full, with the rest retrieved from reference TRBV7-2 and TRBJ1-3, is GAGVSQSPSNKVTEKGKDVELRCDPISGHTALYWYRQSLGQGLEFLIYFQGNSAPDKSGLPSDRFSAERTGGSVSTLTIQRTQQEDSAVYLCASSFARAGNTIYFGEGSWLTVV.

This clone was recorded once. The chain joins TRBV6-1 to TRBJ2-3; D is unclear. The CDR3 sequence is 14 residues long. From germline, CDR1 is MNHNS and CDR2 SASEGT. The V end lost 4 bases, the J end lost 2 bases, and 10 bases lay between the germline ends. CDR3 protein: CASSAGQFTDTQYF. DNA for the CDR3: TGTGCCAGCAGTGCCGGGCAGTTCACAGATACGCAGTATTTT.

This chain connects TRBV7-9 to TRBJ1-1; no clear D gene. Germline CDR1 and CDR2: SEHNR and FQNEAQ (reference sequence). V gave up 5 bases and J gave up 2 bases, with 12 bases separating them. This CDR3 has 14 amino acids. DNA of the CDR3: TGTGCCAGCAGCCCCCTCCGGGTAAACACTGAAGCTTTCTTT. Translating it yields CASSPLRVNTEAFF.

The rearrangement links TRBV7-3 to TRBJ2-1; 11 bases are shared with TRBD2. V lost 5 bases and J lost 4; bases outside the gene matches: 4. Germline values: CDR1 SGHTA, CDR2 FQGTGA. This CDR3 is 15 amino acids long. This CDR3 reads CASSRLAGSYNEQFF. The CDR3 DNA is TGTGCCAGCAGCCGACTAGCGGGAAGTTACAATGAGCAGTTCTTC.

The J gene is TRBJ1-3, the V gene TRBV5-1; no reliable D call. The germline V gene encodes CDR1 SGHRS and CDR2 YFSETQ. V was cut by 1 base and J by 0 bases, with 8 bases left in between. The length of the CDR3 is 15 residues. The CDR3 region has the DNA TGCGCCAGCAGCTTGTCCAGGAGCTCTGGAAACACCATATATTTT. The encoded protein is CASSLSRSSGNTIYF.

The chain employs TRBV6-5 and TRBJ2-2; D remains unclear. V shed 5 bases and J shed 0 bases, with 7 bases lying between them. The CDR3 has 14 amino acids. The germline gives CDR1 MNHEY, CDR2 SVGAGI. The CDR3 here is CASSETANTGELFF. In DNA, the CDR3 is TGTGCCAGCAGTGAAACAGCGAACACCGGGGAGCTGTTTTTT.